This T cell receptor beta chain was profiled in a study of spatial heterogeneity in lung cancer. Whole-study results and caveats: More often at tumor resection than at routine follow-up, ubiquitous expanded tumor TCRs were detected in the blood.

Trimming pared 1 base from V and 1 base from J, leaving 12 bases between. Germline CDR1 is KGHDR and CDR2 is SFDVKD. The CDR3 is made up of 16 amino acids. TCRdb used MiXCR to reprocess the 5' RACE reads, holding one entry per CDR3 protein. The sample yields some 13,000 distinct CDR3 sequences, 3% to 5% seen once. Time point given: sample taken at primary tumor resection. The authors sequenced whole RNA from tumor, nontumor lung or frozen PBMC without sorting. The donor group consisted of roughly 70 patients who had untreated, early-stage non-small cell lung cancer. This clonotype has ten or more counts. Its antigen is still unknown. A library prepared for alpha chains yielded this beta chain as an off-target read; its size is of little meaning.

The chain links TRBV24-1 to TRBJ2-5; tentatively, D is TRBD1 (7 bases). Material: PBMCs, obtained at surgery. The receptor was isolated from a male donor with early-stage non-small cell lung cancer. CDR3 loop: CATSDFRRDSQETQYF. The CDR3 nucleotides are TGTGCCACCAGTGATTTTAGGAGGGACAGCCAAGAGACCCAGTACTTC.